These T cell receptor beta chains were read from a single sample in a study of T cell responses to AZD1222 COVID-19 vaccine. Clones were sequenced by immunoSEQ multiplex PCR, and TCRdb holds only the in-frame ones, with some missing. The table shows approximately 110,000 clones, with just under 90% occurring only once. Sequenced here: peripheral blood, sampled on day 0 of AZD1222 vaccination. Receptors were obtained from an adult in good health. Both conserved end residues are part of each CDR3. D genes are given only for firm matches. Clone size appears in some rows only: once, few, many, or a class for an expanded clone.

. TRBD1 TRBJ1-5 TRBV4-1 TGCGCCAGCAGCCGGACAGGGGACCAGCCCCAGCATTTT CASSRTGDQPQHF
. . TRBJ2-1 TRBV14 TGTGCCAGCAGCCAAGTAAGGATTACGTACAATGAGCAGTTCTTC CASSQVRITYNEQFF
. . TRBJ2-2 TRBV19 TGTGCCAGTAGTATAGTTGAGGGGGTCGGGGAGCTGTTTTTT CASSIVEGVGELFF
. TRBD2 TRBJ2-5 TRBV29-1 TGCAGCGTCCATCGTAGCGGGAGGGGGGAGACCCAGTACTTC CSVHRSGRGETQYF
. . TRBJ2-5 TRBV6-2/TRBV6-3 TGTGCCAGCAGTTACATATGGGGGAAGACCCAGTACTTC CASSYIWGKTQYF
. TRBD1 TRBJ2-3 TRBV5-1 TGCGCCAGCAGCGTAACCCTTGGACAGGCCACAGATACGCAGTATTTT CASSVTLGQATDTQYF
. TRBD1 TRBJ1-1 TRBV6-5 TGTGCCAGCAGGACCGGACAGGTTGAAGCTTTCTTT CASRTGQVEAFF
. . TRBJ2-3 TRBV24-1 TGTGCCACCAGTGGGACCCGGCAGGCACAAGGTACGCAGTATTTT CATSGTRQAQGTQYF
. . TRBJ1-1 TRBV2 TGTGCCAGCAGTGCTGTCAGGGAGAACACTGAAGCTTTCTTT CASSAVRENTEAFF
. TRBD1 TRBJ1-2 TRBV28 TGTGCCAGCAGTTTGGGACAGATTAACTATGGCTACACCTTC CASSLGQINYGYTF
. . TRBJ1-4 TRBV5-1 TGCGCCAGCAGTCCAGGGGCTAATGAAAAACTGTTTTTT CASSPGANEKLFF
. TRBD1 TRBJ1-2 TRBV30 TGTGCCTGGTCGGGACAGGGAGGTGGCTACACCTTC CAWSGQGGGYTF
. TRBD1 TRBJ1-5 TRBV4-1 TGCGCCAGCAGCCAAGTTACAGGGGATCAGCCCCAGCATTTT CASSQVTGDQPQHF
. . TRBJ2-7 TRBV18 TGTGCCAGCTCAGCTAGGACCGGGCCCTACGAGCAGTACTTC CASSARTGPYEQYF
. TRBD2 TRBJ2-3 TRBV29-1 TGCAGCGTTGATCTGACTAGCGCCACAGATACGCAGTATTTT CSVDLTSATDTQYF
. TRBD1 TRBJ1-2 TRBV6-5 TGTGCCAGCAGAGGGGACAGGGGAGGGTATGGCTACACCTTC CASRGDRGGYGYTF
. . TRBJ1-4 TRBV3-1/TRBV3-2 TGTGCCAGCAGCCAAGGCGCAACTAATGAAAAACTGTTTTTT CASSQGATNEKLFF
. . TRBJ1-3 TRBV10-3 TGTGCCATCAGCTCAGGGACGGACTCTGGAAACACCATATATTTT CAISSGTDSGNTIYF
. TRBD2 TRBJ2-7 TRBV5-1 TGCGCCAGCAGCTTGGGTAGCGGGGGACCTTCCTACGAGCAGTACTTC CASSLGSGGPSYEQYF
. TRBD1 TRBJ1-2 TRBV6-5 TGTGCCAGCAGTCCCGACAGGGGGAGAGGCTACACCTTC CASSPDRGRGYTF
. . TRBJ1-2 TRBV19 TGTGCCAGTGAGGGTGATGGTGGCTACACCTTC CASEGDGGYTF
. . TRBJ2-5 TRBV28 TGTGCCAGCAGCGGGCAGGGCGAAGAGACCCAGTACTTC CASSGQGEETQYF
. . TRBJ2-6 TRBV6-5 TGTGCCAGTTACAGGGCGTCTGGGGCCAACGTCCTGACTTTC CASYRASGANVLTF
. . TRBJ1-6 TRBV6-5 TGTGCCAGCAGTCTAGACAGAGGGAATTCACCCCTCCACTTT CASSLDRGNSPLHF
. . TRBJ2-7 TRBV18 TGTGCCAGCTCACGAGACGGGGGTAGATGGTCCTACGAGCAGTACTTC CASSRDGGRWSYEQYF
. TRBD1 TRBJ2-3 TRBV24-1 TGTGCCACCAGTGATCCGCGGGACAGGGGTACAGATACGCAGTATTTT CATSDPRDRGTDTQYF
once . TRBJ2-2 TRBV5-8 TGTGCCAGCAGCTTGTACACCGGGGAGCTGTTTTTT CASSLYTGELFF
once . TRBJ1-4 TRBV10-3 TGTGCCATCAGTGAGGAGGGATCTAACGGTGAAAAACTGTTTTTT CAISEEGSNGEKLFF
. . TRBJ2-1 TRBV7-9 TGTGCCAGCACCCGGGAGACCCTAGGCGGCAATGAGCAGTTCTTC CASTRETLGGNEQFF
. . TRBJ2-3 TRBV20-1 TGCAGTGCTAGTCCCGGGGATACGCAGTATTTT CSASPGDTQYF
. TRBD2 TRBJ2-7 TRBV18 TGTGCCAGCTCACCACCGGTGCAGGGAGGGCGCGAGCAGTACTTC CASSPPVQGGREQYF
. . TRBJ1-1 TRBV14 TGTGCCAGCAGCCAACCCGAACAGGGAGGTTGGGCTGAAGCTTTCTTT CASSQPEQGGWAEAFF
once . TRBJ1-2 TRBV7-6 TGTGCCAGCAGCTTATTCGAGGGTAGGGGCGAAGCTAACTATGGCTACACCTTC CASSLFEGRGEANYGYTF
. TRBD1 TRBJ1-4 TRBV5-5 TGTGCCAGCACCCAGACGGGGGACAGGGGAAATATTAATGAAAAACTGTTTTTT CASTQTGDRGNINEKLFF
. TRBD1 TRBJ1-2 TRBV10-1 TGCGCCAGCAGTTACGGGACAGGCTTCTATGGCTACACCTTC CASSYGTGFYGYTF
. . TRBJ1-1 TRBV2 TGTGCCAGCCAAGGTGCTTGGGGCACTGAAGCTTTCTTT CASQGAWGTEAFF
. . TRBJ1-1 TRBV28 TGTGCCAGCAGTTTAGGAGGTCTTTGGAACACTGAAGCTTTCTTT CASSLGGLWNTEAFF
. . TRBJ2-3 TRBV19 TGTGCCAGTAAGAGAAGGCAGGGATCCGCTACAGATACGCAGTATTTT CASKRRQGSATDTQYF
. TRBD1 TRBJ1-2 TRBV7-9 TGTGCCAGCAGCTTGACAGGGGAGGCCTATGGCTACACCTTC CASSLTGEAYGYTF
. TRBD2 TRBJ2-1 TRBV27 TGTGCCAGCAGTTTAACTAGCGGGGGGGCCACGAATGAGCAGTTCTTC CASSLTSGGATNEQFF
. . TRBJ2-3 TRBV5-1 TGCGCCAGCAGCTTAGGCAATACGCAGTATTTT CASSLGNTQYF
. TRBD2 TRBJ2-7 TRBV3-1/TRBV3-2 TGTGCCAGCAGCCACAAGTTCCGGGGGGACGAGCAGTACTTC CASSHKFRGDEQYF
. TRBD1 TRBJ1-2 TRBV6-6 TGTGCCAGCAGTGGGACAGGGGGCAGAGGAGGCTACACCTTC CASSGTGGRGGYTF
. . TRBJ2-3 TRBV12-3/TRBV12-4 TGTGCCAGCAGTTCAAGGGAGGAAGATACGCAGTATTTT CASSSREEDTQYF
. . TRBJ1-6 TRBV4-1 TGCGCCAGCAGCCAAGGCCCCCGGGTCGGGGGGCAAGGCTATATATCGAATTCACCCCTCCACTTT CASSQGPRVGGQGYISNSPLHF
once . TRBJ1-5 TRBV2 TGTGCCAGCAGTGAGAGGGCAGTGCAGCCCCAGCATTTT CASSERAVQPQHF
. . TRBJ1-5 TRBV7-9 TGTGCCAGCGCACCCGCCCCCAATCAGCCCCAGCATTTT CASAPAPNQPQHF
. . TRBJ2-1 TRBV5-4 TGTGCCAGCAGCTTGGACTTCTGGGGGGTGGGGAATGAGCAGTTCTTC CASSLDFWGVGNEQFF
once . TRBJ1-2 TRBV6-5 TGTGCCAGCAGTGACTCGGGGGGCACCGGCTACACCTTC CASSDSGGTGYTF
. TRBD1 TRBJ1-3 TRBV5-1 TGCGCCAGCAGCTTGGCTGGGACAGGGACAGACACCATATATTTT CASSLAGTGTDTIYF
. . TRBJ1-6 TRBV3-1/TRBV3-2 TGTGCCAGCAGCCAAGTTCATAATTCACCCCTCCACTTT CASSQVHNSPLHF
. . TRBJ1-1 TRBV11-3 TGTGCCAGCAGCTTCGGGGGGGCCCACACTGAAGCTTTCTTT CASSFGGAHTEAFF
once . TRBJ2-3 TRBV19 TGTGCCACCAAAGAGGATACGCAGTATTTT CATKEDTQYF
. TRBD1 TRBJ1-4 TRBV5-1 TGCGCCAGCAGCCCCCAGGGGGCAGGGGATGAAAAACTGTTTTTT CASSPQGAGDEKLFF
. . TRBJ1-2 TRBV24-1 TGTGCCACCAGTGATCCGAAGACAGAAGCTAACTATGGCTACACCTTC CATSDPKTEANYGYTF
. . TRBJ1-3 TRBV11-2 TGTGCCAGCAGCTTAGAGGGTCACTCTGGAAACACCATATATTTT CASSLEGHSGNTIYF
. . TRBJ1-2 TRBV19 TGTGCCAGTACCTATTCGGGACAAGACTATGGCTACACCTTC CASTYSGQDYGYTF
. . TRBJ1-1 TRBV4-2 TGTGCCAGCAGCCAAGCGATAATTGGCACTGAAGCTTTCTTT CASSQAIIGTEAFF